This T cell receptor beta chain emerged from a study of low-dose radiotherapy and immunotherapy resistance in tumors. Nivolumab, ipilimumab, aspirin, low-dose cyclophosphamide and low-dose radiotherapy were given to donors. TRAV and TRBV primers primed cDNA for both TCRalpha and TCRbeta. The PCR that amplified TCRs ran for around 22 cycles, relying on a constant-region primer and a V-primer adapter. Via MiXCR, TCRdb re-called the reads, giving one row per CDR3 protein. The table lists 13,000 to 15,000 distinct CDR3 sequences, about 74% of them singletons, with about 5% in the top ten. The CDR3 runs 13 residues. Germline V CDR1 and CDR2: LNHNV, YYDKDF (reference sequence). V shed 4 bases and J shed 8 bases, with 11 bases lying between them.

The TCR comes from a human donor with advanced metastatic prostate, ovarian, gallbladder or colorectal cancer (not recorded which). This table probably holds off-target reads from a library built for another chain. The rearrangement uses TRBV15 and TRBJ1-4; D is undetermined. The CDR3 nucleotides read TGTGCCACCAGCACCGCGGAACGGGAAAAACTGTTTTTT. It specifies CATSTAEREKLFF.